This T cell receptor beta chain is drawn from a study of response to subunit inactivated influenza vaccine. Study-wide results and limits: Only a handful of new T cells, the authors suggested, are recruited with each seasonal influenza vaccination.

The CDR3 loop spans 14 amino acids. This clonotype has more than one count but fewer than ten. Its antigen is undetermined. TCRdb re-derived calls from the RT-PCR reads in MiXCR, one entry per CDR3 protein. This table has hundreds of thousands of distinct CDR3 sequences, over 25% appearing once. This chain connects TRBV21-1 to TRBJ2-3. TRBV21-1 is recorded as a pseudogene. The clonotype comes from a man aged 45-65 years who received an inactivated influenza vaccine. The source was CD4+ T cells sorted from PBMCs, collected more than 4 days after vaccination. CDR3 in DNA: TGTGCCAGCAGCAAAGGGTACTCGCTAGATACGCAGTATTTT. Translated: CASSKGYSLDTQYF.